This T cell receptor beta chain was identified in a study of blood T cell repertoires in COVID-19 (TCRdb year 2020). Broadly, across the study: Samples covering the acute and convalescent phases of COVID-19 were provided by collaborators in the United States, Italy and Spain. Subjects who had been exposed to COVID-19, were actively infected with it, or had recovered from it provided the deeply sampled blood TCRbeta repertoires that made up the dataset. HLA class I and class II types, where available, came from metadata supplied by the sample provider rather than from assay-based typing. The sample metadata nearly always contained a de-identified subject ID, COVID-19 status, age in years and sex. The prospective study material was composed of cDNA or gDNA derived from T cells, B-cell-depleted T cells, or PBMCs. The repertoires were made available in a free public database intended to serve as a resource for research on the immune response to SARS-CoV-2. The samples were drawn from two sources: the first 160 participants of the ongoing ImmuneRACE study, and 1,254 subjects contributed by 6 global collaborators.

On the study overall, not on this receptor specifically: The amount of clinical and demographic metadata varied by source and participant and was provided uncurated.

TCRbeta CDR3 regions were amplified from genomic DNA by means of the immunoSEQ Assay, a bias-controlled multiplex PCR. In the original analysis: Nucleated cell counts per sample were estimated from amplification of reference gene primers within the assay. Sequence reads were collapsed and filtered to measure the absolute abundance of every unique TCRbeta CDR3 rearrangement. Productive Simpson clonality was computed per sample as the square root of Simpson's diversity index over productive rearrangements. TCRdb took this table from immuneACCESS and kept in-frame rearrangements with V and J called. Such tables lack part of the clones; where checked against another copy, unresolved V genes explain under half of the gap, and the rest is unexplained. The V and J calls and clone size come from that table; D and trimming were worked out from the DNA. The sample table contains around 70,000 clones; only one count was recorded for about 80% of them. The ten largest account for 15% to 20% of the sample.

The CDR3 numbers 16 residues from cysteine through phenylalanine. Only the CDR3 part of the read is kept: 48 bases, read in frame from the first base. The germline V gene supplies CDR1 MDHEN and CDR2 SYDVKM. The V end gives up 3 bases and the J end 8 bases, leaving 15 bases in the junction not matched to a gene. Another Seattle source contributed samples from volunteer blood donors who had recovered from COVID-19. Whole blood was collected in K2EDTA tubes by collaborating institutions according to the institutions' own protocols. For TCRbeta analysis, collaborators shipped samples as frozen whole blood, isolated PBMCs, or DNA extracted from either of those sample types. Turning to this clone: The antigen it binds to is not known. Base qualities were left out, and no much larger clone turns up one base away.

Sequencing was done on a sample of peripheral blood. This sequence originates from a man between 65 and 85 years old who had recovered from COVID-19. The rearranged chain carries TRBV28 and TRBJ1-2; 7 nucleotides in the junction match TRBD1. The DNA is as follows: TGTGCCAGCAGTTTGCGGGGCGGACAGACAGGGACGGGCTACACCTTC. Its translation reads: CASSLRGGQTGTGYTF.